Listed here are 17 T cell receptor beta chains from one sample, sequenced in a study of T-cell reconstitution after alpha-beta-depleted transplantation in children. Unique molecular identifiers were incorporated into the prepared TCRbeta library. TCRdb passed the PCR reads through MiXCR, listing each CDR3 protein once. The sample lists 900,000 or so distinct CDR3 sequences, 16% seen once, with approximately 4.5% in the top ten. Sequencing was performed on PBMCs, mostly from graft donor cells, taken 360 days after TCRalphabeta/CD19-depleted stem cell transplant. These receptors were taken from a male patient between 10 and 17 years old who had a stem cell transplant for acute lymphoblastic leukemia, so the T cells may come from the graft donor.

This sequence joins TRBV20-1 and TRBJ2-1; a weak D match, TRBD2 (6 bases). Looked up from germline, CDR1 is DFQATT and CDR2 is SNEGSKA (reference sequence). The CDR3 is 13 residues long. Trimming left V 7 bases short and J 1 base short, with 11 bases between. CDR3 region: CSGIAESYNEQFF. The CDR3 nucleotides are TGCAGTGGAATAGCGGAATCCTACAATGAGCAGTTCTTC.

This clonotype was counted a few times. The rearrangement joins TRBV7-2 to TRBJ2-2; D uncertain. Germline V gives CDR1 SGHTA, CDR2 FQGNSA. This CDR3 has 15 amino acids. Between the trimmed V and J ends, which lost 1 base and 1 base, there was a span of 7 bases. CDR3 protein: CASSLVARNTGELFF. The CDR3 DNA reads TGTGCCAGCAGCTTAGTTGCTAGGAACACCGGGGAGCTGTTTTTT.

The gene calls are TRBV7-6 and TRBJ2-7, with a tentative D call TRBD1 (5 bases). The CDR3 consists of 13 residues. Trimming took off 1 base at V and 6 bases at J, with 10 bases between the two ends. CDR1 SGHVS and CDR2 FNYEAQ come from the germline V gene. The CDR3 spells CASSLEETAEQYF. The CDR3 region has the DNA TGTGCCAGCAGCTTAGAGGAGACAGCCGAGCAGTACTTC.

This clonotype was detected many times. CDR3 residues: CASSQETSRYNEQFF. The CDR3 DNA is TGTGCCAGCAGCCAAGAAACGAGCAGGTACAATGAGCAGTTCTTC. The chain uses TRBV3-1 and TRBJ2-1; unclear D gene. Germline V gene lookup returns CDR1 LGHDT and CDR2 YNNKEL (reference sequence). V shed 0 bases and J shed 4 bases, with 10 bases lying between them. CDR3 length: 15 residues.

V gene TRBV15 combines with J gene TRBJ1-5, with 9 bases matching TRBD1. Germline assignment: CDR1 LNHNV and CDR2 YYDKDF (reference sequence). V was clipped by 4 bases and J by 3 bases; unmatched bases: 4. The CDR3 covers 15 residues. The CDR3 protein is CATSIGTGNNQPQHF. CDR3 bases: TGTGCCACCAGCATAGGGACAGGGAACAATCAGCCCCAGCATTTT.

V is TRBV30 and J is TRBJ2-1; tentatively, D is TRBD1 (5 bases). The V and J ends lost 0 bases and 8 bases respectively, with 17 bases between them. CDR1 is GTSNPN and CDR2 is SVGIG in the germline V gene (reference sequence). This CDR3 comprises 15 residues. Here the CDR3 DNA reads TGTGCCTGGAGTGTAGGGGTAAATGGCAGGGATGAGCAGTTCTTC. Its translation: CAWSVGVNGRDEQFF.

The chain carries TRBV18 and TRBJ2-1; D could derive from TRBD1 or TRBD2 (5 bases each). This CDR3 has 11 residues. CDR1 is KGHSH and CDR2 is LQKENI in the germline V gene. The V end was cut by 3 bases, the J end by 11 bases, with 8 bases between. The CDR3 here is CASSPWDQQFF. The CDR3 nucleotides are TGTGCCAGCTCACCTTGGGACCAGCAGTTCTTC.

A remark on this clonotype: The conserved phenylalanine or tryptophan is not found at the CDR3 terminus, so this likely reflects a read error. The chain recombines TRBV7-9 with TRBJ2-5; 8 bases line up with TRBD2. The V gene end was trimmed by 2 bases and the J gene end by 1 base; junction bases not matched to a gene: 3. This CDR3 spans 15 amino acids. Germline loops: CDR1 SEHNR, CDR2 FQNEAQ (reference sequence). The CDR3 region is CASSLLLAVQETQYC. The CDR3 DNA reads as TGTGCCAGCAGCTTACTACTAGCGGTCCAAGAGACCCAGTACTGC.

The CDR3 region has the DNA TGCAGTGCTAGAGATGGGGGGATACCTGGAAACACCATATATTTT. It specifies CSARDGGIPGNTIYF. The J gene is TRBJ1-3, the V gene TRBV20-1; possible D gene TRBD1, 5 bases. From germline, CDR1 is DFQATT and CDR2 SNEGSKA (reference sequence). The ends were cut back, 0 bases at V and 2 bases at J, with 11 bases in the middle. The CDR3 is 15 residues long.

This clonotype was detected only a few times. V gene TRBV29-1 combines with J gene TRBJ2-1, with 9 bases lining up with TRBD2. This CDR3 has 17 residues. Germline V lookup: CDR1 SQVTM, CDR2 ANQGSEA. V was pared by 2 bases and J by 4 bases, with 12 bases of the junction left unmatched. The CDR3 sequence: CSVEWGRGRGGYNEQFF. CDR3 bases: TGCAGCGTTGAATGGGGGCGCGGGAGGGGTGGTTACAATGAGCAGTTCTTC.

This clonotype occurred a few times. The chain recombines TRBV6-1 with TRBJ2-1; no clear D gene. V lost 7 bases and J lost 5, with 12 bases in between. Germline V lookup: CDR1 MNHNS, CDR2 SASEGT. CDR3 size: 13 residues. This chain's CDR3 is CASNMNGDNEQFF. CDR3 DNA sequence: TGTGCCAGCAACATGAACGGAGACAATGAGCAGTTCTTC.

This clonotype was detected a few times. This chain's CDR3 is CSAMGTLTLSVSNIQYF. DNA of the CDR3: TGCAGTGCCATGGGGACTTTGACACTCTCCGTCTCAAACATTCAGTACTTC. The chain links TRBV20-1 to TRBJ2-4; D is perhaps TRBD2 (6 bases). Trimming took off 6 bases at V and 6 bases at J, with 27 bases between the two ends. The CDR3 is 17 residues long. Germline V gene data show CDR1 as DFQATT and CDR2 as SNEGSKA (reference sequence).

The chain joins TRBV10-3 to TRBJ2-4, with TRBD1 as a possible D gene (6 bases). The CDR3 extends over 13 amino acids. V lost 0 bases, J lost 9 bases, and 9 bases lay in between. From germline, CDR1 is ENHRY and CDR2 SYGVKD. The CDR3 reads CAISESTGSIQYF. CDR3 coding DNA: TGTGCCATCAGTGAGTCAACAGGGAGCATTCAGTACTTC.

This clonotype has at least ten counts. The CDR3 reads CASSLGPGTARNIQYF. The CDR3 bases are TGCGCCAGCAGCTTGGGGCCCGGGACAGCAAGAAACATTCAGTACTTC. The genes are TRBV5-1 and TRBJ2-4, with 7 bases matching TRBD1. The CDR3 sequence is 16 residues long. The J segment lost 6 bases and the V segment lost 0 bases, leaving 9 bases of the junction unmatched. Germline V gene sequence: CDR1 SGHRS, CDR2 YFSETQ.

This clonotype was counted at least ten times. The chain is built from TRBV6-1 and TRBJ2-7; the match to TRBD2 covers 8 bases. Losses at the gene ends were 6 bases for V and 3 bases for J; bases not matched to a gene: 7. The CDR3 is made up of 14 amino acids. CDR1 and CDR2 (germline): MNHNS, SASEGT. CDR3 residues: CASSQTSDIYEQYF. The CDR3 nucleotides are TGTGCCAGCAGCCAGACTAGCGATATCTACGAGCAGTACTTC.

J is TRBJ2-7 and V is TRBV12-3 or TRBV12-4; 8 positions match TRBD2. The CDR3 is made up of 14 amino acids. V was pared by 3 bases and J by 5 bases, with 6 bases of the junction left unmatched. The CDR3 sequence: CASSFSPGGNEQYF. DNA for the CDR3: TGTGCCAGCAGTTTCTCTCCGGGGGGGAACGAGCAGTACTTC.

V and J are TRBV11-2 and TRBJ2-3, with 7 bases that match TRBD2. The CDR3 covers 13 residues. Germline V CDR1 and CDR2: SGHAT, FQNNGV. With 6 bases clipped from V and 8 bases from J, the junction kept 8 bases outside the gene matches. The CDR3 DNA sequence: TGTGCCAGCAGGATCTCCGGACTAGTTACGCAGTATTTT. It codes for CASRISGLVTQYF. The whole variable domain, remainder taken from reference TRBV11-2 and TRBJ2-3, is EAGVAQSPRYKIIEKRQSVAFWCNPISGHATLYWYQQILGQGPKLLIQFQNNGVVDDSQLPKDRFSAERLKGVDSTLKIQPAKLEDSAVYLCASRISGLVTQYFGPGTRLTVL.